The 18 T cell receptor beta chains reported below all come from one sample, sequenced in a study of blood T cells in healthy people across ages. A second about 7 to 11 cycle PCR used barcoded and J-beta primers. TCRdb analysed the 5' RACE reads with MiXCR anew, one entry per CDR3 protein. Of 700,000 to 850,000 distinct CDR3 sequences listed, roughly 34% are singletons. The source material was blood. These TCRs come from a man between 18 and 29 years old in good health.

V is TRBV29-1 and J is TRBJ2-5; no definite D call. The J call may be mistaken, given a closer DNA end match to TRBJ2-7. CDR1 and CDR2 from the germline V gene are SQVTM and ANQGSEA. CDR3 length: 10 amino acids. CDR3 DNA sequence: TGCAGCAAAAATCCCTACGAGCAGTACTTC. The encoded protein is CSKNPYEQYF.

This sequence joins TRBV12-3 or TRBV12-4 and TRBJ2-3; D ambiguous. CDR3 size: 15 residues. Trimming took 8 bases from V and 0 from J, leaving 15 bases between them. The CDR3: CASAKQKTSTDTQYF. The CDR3 DNA is TGTGCCAGCGCCAAACAGAAAACTAGCACAGATACGCAGTATTTT.

This rearrangement joins TRBV2 to TRBJ2-5, with 10 bases matching TRBD2. The CDR3 is 18 residues long. Trimming at V came to 4 bases and at J to 3 bases, leaving 14 bases not matched to a gene. Germline CDR1 SNHLY, CDR2 FYNNEI. CDR3 sequence: CASSGRRDSGGQKETQYF. CDR3 sequence (DNA): TGTGCCAGCAGTGGCCGAAGAGATAGCGGGGGGCAAAAAGAGACCCAGTACTTC.

This clonotype was detected ten times or more. V is TRBV10-3 and J is TRBJ2-1; D possibly corresponds to TRBD1 (5 bases). V gave up 3 bases and J gave up 8 bases, with 11 bases separating them. CDR3 length: 13 residues. The germline V gene has CDR1 ENHRY and CDR2 SYGVKD. The CDR3 loop reads CAISDFTGYEQFF. CDR3 nucleotides: TGTGCCATCAGTGATTTTACAGGCTATGAGCAGTTCTTC.

This clonotype was seen more than once but under ten times. The rearrangement links TRBV12-3 or TRBV12-4 to TRBJ1-5; D ambiguous. The CDR3 is made up of 12 amino acids. Trimming took off 4 bases at V and 10 bases at J, with 11 bases between the two ends. CDR3 nucleotides: TGTGCCAGCAGTTCTTCAATCAGCCCCCAGCATTTT. It is translated as CASSSSISPQHF.

The rearrangement links TRBV18 to TRBJ1-4; the D is unclear. V was pared by 3 bases and J by 5 bases, with 10 bases between. In germline, CDR1 is KGHSH, CDR2 LQKENI. The CDR3 spans 14 residues. The CDR3 loop is CASSPSDGNEKLFF. In DNA, the CDR3 is TGTGCCAGCTCACCTTCGGACGGGAATGAAAAACTGTTTTTT. Full variable domain (outside the CDR3, taken from reference TRBV18 and TRBJ1-4): NAGVMQNPRHLVRRRGQEARLRCSPMKGHSHVYWYRQLPEEGLKFMVYLQKENIIDESGMPKERFSAEFPKEGPSILRIQQVVRGDSAAYFCASSPSDGNEKLFFGSGTQLSVL.

CDR3: CSVQPYTEAFF. The CDR3 DNA follows: TGCAGCGTACAGCCATACACTGAAGCTTTCTTT. The genes are TRBV29-1 and TRBJ1-1; D uncertain. The CDR3 loop spans 11 amino acids. Germline CDR1 is SQVTM and CDR2 is ANQGSEA. Trimming stripped 6 bases from V and 3 bases from J, with 8 bases between.

The chain uses TRBV7-2 and TRBJ2-5; a weak D match, TRBD1 (6 bases). V lost 5 bases and J 7 bases, leaving 14 bases between the germline ends. The CDR3 length is 13 residues. Germline CDR1 SGHTA, CDR2 FQGNSA. CDR3 protein: CASSAQGSVTQYF. CDR3 coding DNA: TGTGCCAGCAGCGCTCAGGGGAGTGTGACCCAGTACTTC.

This clonotype was observed at least ten times. The chain combines TRBV12-3 or TRBV12-4 with TRBJ2-5; D is perhaps TRBD1 or TRBD2 (5 bases each). V gave up 2 bases and J gave up 2 bases, with 18 bases separating them. CDR3 length: 17 residues. This chain's CDR3 is CASSLSFKGRTQETQYF. DNA of the CDR3: TGTGCCAGCAGTTTATCATTCAAGGGACGAACTCAAGAGACCCAGTACTTC.

The V call is TRBV6-1, the J call TRBJ1-1; TRBD1 is a possible D gene (5 bases). Germline V lookup: CDR1 MNHNS, CDR2 SASEGT. CDR3 length equals 13 residues. V gave up 8 bases and J gave up 5 bases, with 15 bases separating them. The CDR3 region is CASLRGQETEAFF. CDR3 DNA: TGTGCCAGCTTACGGGGCCAGGAGACTGAAGCTTTCTTT.

The chain is built from TRBV28 and TRBJ1-1; D ambiguous. Germline lookup yields CDR1 MDHEN and CDR2 SYDVKM. V was shortened by 5 bases and J by 7 bases, with 17 bases between the two germline ends. This CDR3 is built from 14 residues. This chain's CDR3 is CASSPPGPPFEAFF. CDR3 in DNA: TGTGCCAGCAGTCCCCCCGGCCCCCCATTTGAAGCTTTCTTT.

As for this clonotype: This clone may be a read error of a much larger clone one base away. V is TRBV5-1 and J is TRBJ2-5; D not certain. The V and J ends lost 3 bases and 0 bases respectively, with 15 bases between them. This CDR3 has 16 amino acids. The germline V gene encodes CDR1 SGHRS and CDR2 YFSETQ. The CDR3 DNA reads as TGCGCCAGCAGCTATGAGACGAGGCAACACCAAGAGACCCAGTACTTC. It encodes CASSYETRQHQETQYF. Full variable domain (rest looked up from reference TRBV5-1 and TRBJ2-5): KAGVTQTPRYLIKTRGQQVTLSCSPISGHRSVSWYQQTPGQGLQFLFEYFSETQRNKGNFPGRFSGRQFSNSRSEMNVSTLELGDSALYLCASSYETRQHQETQYFGPGTRLLVL.

The chain employs TRBV12-3 or TRBV12-4 and TRBJ1-1, with D maybe TRBD1 (5 bases). The CDR3 sequence is 12 residues long. V was cut by 3 bases and J by 8 bases, with 10 bases left in between. The CDR3 DNA reads as TGTGCCAGCAGTTTCCAGGGTCTGGAAGCTTTCTTT. Encoded protein: CASSFQGLEAFF.

Remarks on this clonotype: This sequence may be a read error, since a much larger clone differs from it by one base. This rearrangement joins TRBV12-3 or TRBV12-4 to TRBJ2-1; D is unresolved. The length of the CDR3 is 12 residues. DNA for the CDR3: TGTGCCAGCAGTCTCTACGACAATGAGCAGCTCTTC. It encodes CASSLYDNEQLF.

This clonotype turned up a few times. This chain uses TRBV4-3 with TRBJ2-1; D is possibly TRBD1 or TRBD2 (5 bases each). The CDR3 runs 16 residues. Trimming pared 0 bases from V and 3 bases from J, leaving 12 bases between. In germline, CDR1 is LGHNA, CDR2 YSLEER. The CDR3, as DNA: TGCGCCAGCAGCCAAGATAAGGCAGGGAGCTACAATGAGCAGTTCTTC. Amino acid sequence: CASSQDKAGSYNEQFF.

This CDR3 is CASSTPLDAGPDVNEQFF. Here the CDR3 DNA reads TGTGCCAGCAGCACACCCCTGGACGCGGGCCCGGATGTTAATGAGCAGTTCTTC. The V gene is TRBV9, the J gene TRBJ2-1; D might be TRBD2 (5 bases). The V end was cut by 4 bases, the J end by 7 bases, with 27 bases between. The V gene's germline CDR1 is SGDLS and CDR2 YYNGEE. The CDR3 sequence is 18 residues long.

V is TRBV7-8 and J is TRBJ2-1; D gene uncertain. With the DNA end fitting TRBJ2-7 better, the J assignment may be wrong. Germline CDR1 and CDR2: SGHVS and FQNEAQ. CDR3 size: 15 residues. The CDR3 protein is CASSLAVGQYNEQYF. CDR3 nucleotide sequence: TGTGCCAGCAGCTTAGCGGTTGGCCAATACAATGAGCAGTACTTC.

This clonotype was observed a single time. The chain has TRBV5-1 and TRBJ2-2; either TRBD1 or TRBD2 may fit D (5 bases each). Between the trimmed V and J ends, which lost 0 bases and 4 bases, there was a span of 13 bases. The CDR3 is 16 amino acids. Germline-derived CDR1 and CDR2 are SGHRS and YFSETQ. The CDR3 nucleotides read TGCGCCAGCAGCTTGGGTAGGGGCAGCGGCACCGGGGAGCTGTTTTTT. It yields the protein CASSLGRGSGTGELFF.